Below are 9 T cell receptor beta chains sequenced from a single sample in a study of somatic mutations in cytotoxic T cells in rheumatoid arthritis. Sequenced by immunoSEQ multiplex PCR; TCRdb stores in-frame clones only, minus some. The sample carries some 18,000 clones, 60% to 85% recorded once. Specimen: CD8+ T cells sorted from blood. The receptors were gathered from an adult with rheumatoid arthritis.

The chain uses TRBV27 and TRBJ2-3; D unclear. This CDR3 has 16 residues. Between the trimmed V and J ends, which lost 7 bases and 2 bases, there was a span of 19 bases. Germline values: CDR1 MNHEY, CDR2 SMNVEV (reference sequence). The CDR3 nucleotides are TGTGCCAGCAAGTGGGCAGGTTTCTCCTCCACAGATACGCAGTATTTT. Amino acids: CASKWAGFSSTDTQYF.

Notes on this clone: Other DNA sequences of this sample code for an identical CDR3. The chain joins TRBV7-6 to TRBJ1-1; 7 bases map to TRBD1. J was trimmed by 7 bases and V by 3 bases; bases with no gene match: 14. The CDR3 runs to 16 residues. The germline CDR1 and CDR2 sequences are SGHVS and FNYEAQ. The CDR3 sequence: CASSFNPLGTANEAFF. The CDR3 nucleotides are TGTGCCAGCAGCTTCAATCCCCTCGGGACAGCAAATGAAGCTTTCTTT.

This chain's CDR3 is CAIAPGVDSPLHF. The CDR3 coding sequence is TGTGCCATCGCCCCAGGAGTGGATTCACCCCTCCACTTT. The chain joins TRBV6-5 to TRBJ1-6, with no clear D. Germline CDR1 is MNHEY and CDR2 is SVGAGI. The CDR3 consists of 13 residues. Trimming left V 10 bases short and J 8 bases short, with 15 bases between.

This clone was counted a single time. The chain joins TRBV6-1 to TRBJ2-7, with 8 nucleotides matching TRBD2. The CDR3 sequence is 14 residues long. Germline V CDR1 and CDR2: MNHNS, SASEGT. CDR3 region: CAARGGSETYEQYF. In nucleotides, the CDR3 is TGTGCAGCCCGGGGGGGAAGCGAAACCTACGAGCAGTACTTC.

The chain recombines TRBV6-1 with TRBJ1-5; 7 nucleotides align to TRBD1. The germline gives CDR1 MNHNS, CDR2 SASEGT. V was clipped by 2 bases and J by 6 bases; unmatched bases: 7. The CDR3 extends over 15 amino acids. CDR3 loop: CASSEWGTESQPQHF. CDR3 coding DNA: TGTGCCAGCAGTGAATGGGGGACAGAGAGTCAGCCCCAGCATTTT.

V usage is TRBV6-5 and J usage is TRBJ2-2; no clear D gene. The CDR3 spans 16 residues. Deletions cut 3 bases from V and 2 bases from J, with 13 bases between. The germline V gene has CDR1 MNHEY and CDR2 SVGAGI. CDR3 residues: CASSYLGRLNTGELFF. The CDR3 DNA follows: TGTGCCAGCAGTTATCTGGGCAGGCTTAACACCGGGGAGCTGTTTTTT.

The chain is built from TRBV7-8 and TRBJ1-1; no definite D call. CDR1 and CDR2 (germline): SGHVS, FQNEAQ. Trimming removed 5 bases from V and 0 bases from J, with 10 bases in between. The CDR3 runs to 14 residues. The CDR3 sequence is CASSLIGMNTEAFF. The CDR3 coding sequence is TGTGCCAGCAGCCTTATTGGTATGAACACTGAAGCTTTCTTT.

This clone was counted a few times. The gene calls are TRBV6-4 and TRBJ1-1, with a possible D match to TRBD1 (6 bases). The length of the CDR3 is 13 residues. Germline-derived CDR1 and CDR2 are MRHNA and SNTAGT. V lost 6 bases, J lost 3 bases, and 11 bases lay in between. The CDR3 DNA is TGTGCCAGCAGCGCCGGGACATACACTGAAGCTTTCTTT. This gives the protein CASSAGTYTEAFF.

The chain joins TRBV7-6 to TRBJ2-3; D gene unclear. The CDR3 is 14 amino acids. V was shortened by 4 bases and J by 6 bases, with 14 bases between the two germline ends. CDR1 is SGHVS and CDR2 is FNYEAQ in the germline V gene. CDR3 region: CASSSQTRVDTQYF. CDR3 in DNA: TGTGCCAGCAGCTCCCAAACCCGGGTGGATACGCAGTATTTT.